This TCR beta chain was captured by sequencing in a study of identical twins. There are a few counts of this clonotype. Germline trimming cut 1 base from V and 4 bases from J; bases unmatched to any gene: 15. This CDR3 is built from 19 residues. Per germline, CDR1 LGHDT and CDR2 YNNKEL (reference sequence). Each CDR3 protein gets one entry after TCRdb re-called the 5' RACE reads with MiXCR. Here the sample spans about 920,000 distinct CDR3 sequences, 9% to 15% being singletons. These data also featured in a second study, about yellow fever vaccine responses in identical twins.

The chain employs TRBV3-1 and TRBJ2-7, with 11 nucleotides matching TRBD2. Material for sequencing was PBMCs. The TCR comes from a young woman in good health. The CDR3 region has the DNA TGTGCCAGCAGCCAAGGTCTCGCCAAGGCCGGGACTAGCGGATACGAGCAGTACTTC. Its protein is CASSQGLAKAGTSGYEQYF.